This TCR beta chain was sequenced for a study of T cells in Graves' hyperthyroidism and ophthalmopathy (dated by TCRdb to between 2018 and 2021). Regarding the research as a whole: Peripheral blood samples were taken at the time of initial diagnosis, prior to any treatment. To identify TCR V-J signatures that set the groups apart, the researchers used a discovery cohort of 100 or so patients, made up of 40 to 45 with Graves' ophthalmopathy and some 58 with stable Graves' hyperthyroidism. Whether ophthalmopathy could be predicted prospectively was tested in an independent validation cohort made up of roughly 19 hyperthyroidism patients plus 17 patients who later progressed to ophthalmopathy. The 100 discovery patients were randomly split 7:3 into training and test sets. In more than five Graves' hyperthyroidism patients, the study also compared T-cell repertoires from thyroid tissue with T-cell repertoires from blood. After blood sampling, hyperthyroidism patients were treated with methimazole at a starting dose of 30 mg daily, and ophthalmopathy patients were treated with high-dose intravenous methylprednisolone. TCR Vbeta CDR3 sequencing of some 140 peripheral blood samples (about 45 ophthalmopathy, 75 or so hyperthyroidism and roughly 17 progressor patients) is reported in the paper. Here is what the overall study found, with its caveats: In validation, the model predicted progression to ophthalmopathy with 60% to 71% sensitivity and 72.22% specificity, a median of 6.5 months before onset. Most expanded thyroid clonotypes (frequency above 0.001) were also detected in blood, suggesting blood repertoires may reflect thyroid immune responses. No statistical method was used to fix the sample size in advance, and group allocation was not hidden from the investigators. In cross-validation, a model built on a 13 V-J signature told ophthalmopathy apart from stable hyperthyroidism with 87.88% sensitivity and 81% to 82% specificity, and in testing the same model reached 80%/75%.

Stable Graves' hyperthyroidism was defined as the absence of progression to ophthalmopathy over 18 months of follow-up. Hyperthyroidism patients were newly diagnosed, with disease duration under 2 months, and aged 18 to 65 years. Patients with uncontrolled infections, other autoimmune diseases, pregnancy or lactation were excluded. Clinical symptoms, serum thyroxine and TRAb, thyroid ultrasound, and orbital computed tomography formed the basis for the diagnoses. PBMCs were separated from 10 ml of fresh peripheral blood using Ficoll-Paque density gradient centrifugation. Total RNA was extracted with Trizol reagent, and quality was checked on an Agilent 2100 Bioanalyzer. This clonotype has ten or more counts. Its cognate antigen has yet to be identified. Base qualities are not recorded, but no much larger clone differs from it by a single base. Amplification of TCR beta CDR3 regions was carried out from RNA transcripts. A first-round RT-PCR of the TCR CDR3 used the HTBI primer set with the Qiagen OneStep RT-PCR kit. A second multiplex PCR round built the libraries, followed by size selection and purification. The libraries were sequenced on an Illumina HiSeq2000 using paired-end 100 bp reads. In the original analysis: SOAPnuke was used to process the raw data, removing reads that contained adapters or uncalled bases, had a mean Phred below 15, or lacked an exact match to the constant primer or identifier. COPE v1.2.5 was used to merge the high-quality paired reads, and each unique nucleotide sequence was defined as a clonotype. Clonotypes were aligned to IMGT TRBV, TRBD and TRBJ reference segments using MiTCR v1.1. The analysis included only V-J combinations with a frequency above 0.0001, which together covered over 98% of the repertoires. A TCS score was defined as the ratio of F50 (clonal expansion) to E x V (chaos), with BLOSUM62-based TCRdist applied between CDR3 peptides within each V-J. Welch's t-statistics and random forest reduced around 510 V-J features to roughly 13, which were used in a naive Bayes classifier (R e1071). TCRdb trimmed the raw reads at Q25, called clones with MiXCR and kept productive beta chains. Rows are combined by CDR3 protein, so each entry shows the most common genes and DNA. TCRdb, not the authors, supplied the V and J calls. This sample comprises 600,000 or so distinct CDR3 sequences, 16% of them detected only once. 3% to 4% of the sample lies in the top ten.

Taken from cysteine to phenylalanine, the CDR3 has 12 residues. CDR3 DNA is the only sequence kept; it has 36 bases, read in frame from the first base. Per the germline V gene, MDHEN is the CDR1 and SYDVKM is the CDR2. V gives up 6 bases and J gives up 4 bases, and the segment between their germline ends measures 10 bases. Rearrangement joined TRBV28 to TRBJ2-7, with TRBD1 as a weak D call on 6 bases. This clonotype originated in a woman aged 25-40 years with Graves' hyperthyroidism. The sample comprised blood. The nucleotides read TGTGCCAGCAGCTTCCAGGGGTACGAGCAGTACTTC. It translates as CASSFQGYEQYF.